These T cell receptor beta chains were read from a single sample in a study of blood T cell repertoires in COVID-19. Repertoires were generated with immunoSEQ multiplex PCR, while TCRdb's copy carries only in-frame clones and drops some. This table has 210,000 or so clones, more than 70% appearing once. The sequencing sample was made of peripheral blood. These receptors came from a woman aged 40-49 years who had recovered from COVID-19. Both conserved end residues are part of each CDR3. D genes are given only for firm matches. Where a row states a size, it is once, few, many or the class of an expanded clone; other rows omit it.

CDR3aa: CASSLANRGQGTEAFF
CDR3nt: TGCGCCAGCAGCTTGGCAAACAGGGGTCAGGGCACTGAAGCTTTCTTT
d_gene: TRBD1
v_gene: TRBV5-1
j_gene: TRBJ1-1
abundance: -

CDR3aa: CASSPNRLVQAYEQYF
CDR3nt: TGTGCCAGCAGTCCGAATCGGTTGGTCCAGGCCTACGAGCAGTACTTC
d_gene: -
v_gene: TRBV27
j_gene: TRBJ2-7
abundance: -

CDR3aa: CASSYSSSWPNYGYTF
CDR3nt: TGTGCCAGCAGTTACTCGTCCTCGTGGCCGAACTATGGCTACACCTTC
d_gene: -
v_gene: TRBV6-5
j_gene: TRBJ1-2
abundance: -

CDR3aa: CASSPGQGTQPQHF
CDR3nt: TGTGCCAGCAGCCCAGGACAGGGCACTCAGCCCCAGCATTTT
d_gene: TRBD1
v_gene: TRBV7-9
j_gene: TRBJ1-5
abundance: -

CDR3aa: CASSPMTGGNNEQFF
CDR3nt: TGTGCCAGCTCACCAATGACAGGGGGGAACAATGAGCAGTTCTTC
d_gene: TRBD1
v_gene: TRBV18
j_gene: TRBJ2-1
abundance: once

CDR3aa: CASSPTGGLSPEQYF
CDR3nt: TGTGCCAGCAGCCCCACAGGGGGTCTTTCACCCGAGCAGTACTTC
d_gene: TRBD1
v_gene: TRBV4-2
j_gene: TRBJ2-7
abundance: -

CDR3aa: CASSSVGVGNQPQHF
CDR3nt: TGTGCCAGCAGCTCGGTAGGGGTCGGCAATCAGCCCCAGCATTTT
d_gene: -
v_gene: TRBV11-2
j_gene: TRBJ1-5
abundance: -

CDR3aa: CASSQTGTSGSNNEQFF
CDR3nt: TGTGCCAGCAGCCAAACCGGGACTAGCGGGAGTAACAATGAGCAGTTCTTC
d_gene: TRBD2
v_gene: TRBV4-2
j_gene: TRBJ2-1
abundance: -

CDR3aa: CASSFQAGVVNEQFF
CDR3nt: TGTGCCAGCAGCTTTCAGGCAGGGGTGGTTAATGAGCAGTTCTTC
d_gene: -
v_gene: TRBV7-2
j_gene: TRBJ2-1
abundance: -

CDR3aa: CASSLSSGRAWEQFF
CDR3nt: TGTGCCAGCAGTTTGTCAAGCGGGAGGGCCTGGGAGCAGTTCTTC
d_gene: TRBD2
v_gene: TRBV27
j_gene: TRBJ2-1
abundance: -

CDR3aa: CASSQESSLTYNEQFF
CDR3nt: TGTGCCAGCAGCCAAGAGTCTAGCCTTACCTACAATGAGCAGTTCTTC
d_gene: -
v_gene: TRBV14
j_gene: TRBJ2-1
abundance: -

CDR3aa: CASRPGQGDNEQFF
CDR3nt: TGTGCCAGCAGGCCGGGACAGGGGGACAATGAGCAGTTCTTC
d_gene: TRBD1
v_gene: TRBV7-9
j_gene: TRBJ2-1
abundance: -

CDR3aa: CASSQALVGGTFGYTF
CDR3nt: TGTGCCAGCAGCCAAGCTCTCGTAGGCGGCACATTCGGCTACACCTTC
d_gene: -
v_gene: TRBV4-2
j_gene: TRBJ1-2
abundance: -

CDR3aa: CAWSRGQGASSPLHF
CDR3nt: TGTGCCTGGAGTAGGGGACAGGGGGCAAGTTCACCCCTCCACTTT
d_gene: TRBD1
v_gene: TRBV30
j_gene: TRBJ1-6
abundance: -

CDR3aa: CAWSLTGGHEKLFF
CDR3nt: TGTGCCTGGAGTCTGACAGGGGGTCATGAAAAACTGTTTTTT
d_gene: TRBD1
v_gene: TRBV30
j_gene: TRBJ1-4
abundance: -

CDR3aa: CASSPRQGQNTGELFF
CDR3nt: TGTGCCAGCTCACCACGGCAGGGACAAAACACCGGGGAGCTGTTTTTT
d_gene: -
v_gene: TRBV18
j_gene: TRBJ2-2
abundance: -

CDR3aa: CASTLGQGEVYAFF
CDR3nt: TGTGCCAGCACTCTCGGACAGGGGGAGGTGTACGCTTTCTTT
d_gene: TRBD1
v_gene: TRBV6-6
j_gene: TRBJ1-1
abundance: -

CDR3aa: CASSLQDRGGELFF
CDR3nt: TGTGCCAGCAGCCTCCAGGACAGGGGGGGGGAGCTGTTTTTT
d_gene: TRBD1
v_gene: TRBV3-1/TRBV3-2
j_gene: TRBJ2-2
abundance: -

CDR3aa: CASGSFTGVGQPQHF
CDR3nt: TGTGCCAGCGGCTCCTTTACAGGGGTGGGTCAGCCCCAGCATTTT
d_gene: TRBD1
v_gene: TRBV6-5
j_gene: TRBJ1-5
abundance: few

CDR3aa: CASSLMGQGNSPLHF
CDR3nt: TGTGCCAGCAGCTTAATGGGACAGGGCAATTCACCCCTCCACTTT
d_gene: TRBD1
v_gene: TRBV7-3
j_gene: TRBJ1-6
abundance: -

CDR3aa: CASSPPLQGADTQYF
CDR3nt: TGTGCCAGCTCACCACCGCTCCAGGGGGCAGATACGCAGTATTTT
d_gene: TRBD1
v_gene: TRBV18
j_gene: TRBJ2-3
abundance: -

CDR3aa: CASSIQGADYGYTF
CDR3nt: TGTGCCAGTAGTATACAGGGGGCGGATTATGGCTACACCTTC
d_gene: TRBD1
v_gene: TRBV19
j_gene: TRBJ1-2
abundance: -

CDR3aa: CASSPVGQGTSYEQYF
CDR3nt: TGTGCCAGCAGCCCGGTTGGACAGGGTACATCCTACGAGCAGTACTTC
d_gene: TRBD1
v_gene: TRBV28
j_gene: TRBJ2-7
abundance: -

CDR3aa: CASSIIKQGEAFF
CDR3nt: TGTGCCAGCAGTATTATTAAACAGGGGGAAGCTTTCTTT
d_gene: TRBD1
v_gene: TRBV11-2
j_gene: TRBJ1-1
abundance: -

CDR3aa: CASSLRQGQPQHF
CDR3nt: TGTGCCAGCAGCTTAAGGCAGGGCCAGCCCCAGCATTTT
d_gene: -
v_gene: TRBV11-2
j_gene: TRBJ1-5
abundance: -

CDR3aa: CASTITEGRATGELFF
CDR3nt: TGTGCCAGTACCATAACCGAGGGAAGGGCCACCGGGGAGCTGTTTTTT
d_gene: -
v_gene: TRBV19
j_gene: TRBJ2-2
abundance: -

CDR3aa: CAWSARTSPGEQYF
CDR3nt: TGTGCCTGGAGTGCAAGGACTAGTCCGGGCGAGCAGTACTTC
d_gene: TRBD2
v_gene: TRBV30
j_gene: TRBJ2-7
abundance: -

CDR3aa: CASSYPTGTGSTDTQYF
CDR3nt: TGTGCCAGCAGCTATCCTACCGGGACAGGGAGCACAGATACGCAGTATTTT
d_gene: TRBD1
v_gene: TRBV14
j_gene: TRBJ2-3
abundance: few

CDR3aa: CASSELGGTYNEQFF
CDR3nt: TGTGCCAGCAGTGAACTGGGCGGGACTTACAATGAGCAGTTCTTC
d_gene: -
v_gene: TRBV6-1
j_gene: TRBJ2-1
abundance: -

CDR3aa: CASSQDLVSTQYF
CDR3nt: TGCGCCAGCAGCCAAGACCTAGTTAGCACGCAGTATTTT
d_gene: -
v_gene: TRBV4-1
j_gene: TRBJ2-3
abundance: -

CDR3aa: CASSSLGGRSWDYGYTF
CDR3nt: TGTGCCAGCAGTTCTTTGGGGGGGCGGTCTTGGGACTATGGCTACACCTTC
d_gene: -
v_gene: TRBV28
j_gene: TRBJ1-2
abundance: -

CDR3aa: CASSQRHRVYTIPNEQFF
CDR3nt: TGCGCCAGCAGCCAACGGCACAGAGTCTACACGATCCCAAATGAGCAGTTCTTC
d_gene: -
v_gene: TRBV4-3
j_gene: TRBJ2-1
abundance: -

CDR3aa: CASKRGQGLYEQYF
CDR3nt: TGTGCCAGTAAGAGGGGACAGGGCCTCTACGAGCAGTACTTC
d_gene: TRBD1
v_gene: TRBV19
j_gene: TRBJ2-7
abundance: -

CDR3aa: CASSLQLAVGEQYF
CDR3nt: TGTGCCAGCAGCTTGCAACTAGCGGTAGGGGAGCAGTACTTC
d_gene: TRBD2
v_gene: TRBV5-4
j_gene: TRBJ2-7
abundance: -

CDR3aa: CASSYKPQSDRGDGGYTF
CDR3nt: TGTGCCAGCAGTTACAAACCCCAATCGGACCGGGGGGATGGTGGCTACACCTTC
d_gene: -
v_gene: TRBV6-2/TRBV6-3
j_gene: TRBJ1-2
abundance: once

CDR3aa: CASSLRQGEAFF
CDR3nt: TGTGCCAGCAGCCTGAGACAGGGTGAAGCTTTCTTT
d_gene: TRBD1
v_gene: TRBV11-3
j_gene: TRBJ1-1
abundance: -

CDR3aa: CASGSGVSVEQFF
CDR3nt: TGTGCCAGCGGGTCGGGAGTTAGTGTTGAGCAGTTCTTC
d_gene: -
v_gene: TRBV2
j_gene: TRBJ2-1
abundance: -

CDR3aa: CASSYGGNGYTF
CDR3nt: TGTGCCAGCAGTTACGGAGGGAATGGCTACACCTTC
d_gene: -
v_gene: TRBV6-5
j_gene: TRBJ1-2
abundance: -

CDR3aa: CASRDRGYTGELFF
CDR3nt: TGTGCCAGCAGGGACAGGGGGTACACCGGGGAGCTGTTTTTT
d_gene: TRBD1
v_gene: TRBV2
j_gene: TRBJ2-2
abundance: few